The present TCR beta chain was sequenced within a study of T cells in Graves' hyperthyroidism and ophthalmopathy. Only a few counts were recorded for this clonotype. The CDR3 is 15 amino acids. J was trimmed by 7 bases and V by 3 bases; bases with no gene match: 8. Germline assignment: CDR1 SGDLS and CDR2 YYNGEE. TCR beta CDR3 regions were amplified from RNA transcripts. The TCR CDR3 first-round RT-PCR relied on the HTBI primer set. TCRdb ran MiXCR on the multiplex PCR reads and lists one entry per CDR3 protein. The top ten hold 30% to 35% of the sample, which has around 430,000 distinct CDR3 sequences, about 15% seen once.

The chain joins TRBV9 to TRBJ2-7, with 12 bases identical to TRBD1. The receptor was derived from a woman in her twenties or thirties with Graves' hyperthyroidism. The material sequenced was blood. CDR3 sequence reads: CASSAGGQGAREQYF. CDR3 nucleotide sequence: TGTGCCAGCAGCGCGGGGGGACAGGGGGCGCGGGAGCAGTACTTC.